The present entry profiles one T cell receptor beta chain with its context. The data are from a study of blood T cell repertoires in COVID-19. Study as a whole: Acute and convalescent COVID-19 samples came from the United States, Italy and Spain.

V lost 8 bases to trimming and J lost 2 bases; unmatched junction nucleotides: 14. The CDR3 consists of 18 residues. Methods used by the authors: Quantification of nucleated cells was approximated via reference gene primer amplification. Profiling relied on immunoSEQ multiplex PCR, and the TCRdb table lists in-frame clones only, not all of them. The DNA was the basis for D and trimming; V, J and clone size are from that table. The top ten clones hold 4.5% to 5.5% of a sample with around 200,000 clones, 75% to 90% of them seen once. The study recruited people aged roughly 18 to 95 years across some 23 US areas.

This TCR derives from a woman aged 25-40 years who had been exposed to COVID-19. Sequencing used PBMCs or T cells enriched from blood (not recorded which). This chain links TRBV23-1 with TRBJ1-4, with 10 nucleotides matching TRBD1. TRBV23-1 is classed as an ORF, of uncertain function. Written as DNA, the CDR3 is TGCGCCAGCCGCCACAGGAGACAGGGGGCCTCGACTAATGAAAAACTGTTTTTT. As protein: CASRHRRQGASTNEKLFF.